The 29 T cell receptor beta chains presented below share a single source sample, sequenced in a study of T cells after yellow fever vaccination. MiXCR, applied by TCRdb to the 5' RACE reads, yields one record per CDR3 protein. The sample includes about 74,000 distinct CDR3 sequences, approximately 7% seen only once; the top ten take roughly 33%. Sequences were derived from CD8+ T cells sorted from PBMCs, sampled 5 to 6 days after the first yellow fever vaccination. Source of these receptors: a man younger than 35 who received the YFV17D yellow fever vaccine.

As concerns this clonotype: A much bigger clone sits one base away, suggesting this may be a read error. The rearrangement links TRBV20-1 to TRBJ1-5; D perhaps matches TRBD1 (6 bases). Per germline, CDR1 DFQATT and CDR2 SNEGSKA (reference sequence). This CDR3 has 15 residues. The CDR3: CSARAIWDTDQTQHF. CDR3 DNA sequence: TGCAGTGCTAGAGCTATTTGGGACACCGATCAGACCCAGCATTTT.

This clonotype was seen ten or more times. The chain uses TRBV4-1 and TRBJ1-2; a possible D gene is TRBD1 (5 bases). CDR3 size: 17 residues. V lost 3 bases to trimming and J lost 0 bases, with 17 bases between them. CDR1 is MGHRA, CDR2 YSYEKL, per germline. The DNA for the CDR3 is TGCGCCAGCAGCCAGATCGGGGCCCCCGAAACTAACTATGGCTACACCTTC. Translating it yields CASSQIGAPETNYGYTF.

V gene TRBV27 combines with J gene TRBJ1-6, with D uncertain. Looked up from germline, CDR1 is MNHEY and CDR2 is SMNVEV (reference sequence). The CDR3 is 13 residues long. Trimming pared 0 bases from V and 11 bases from J, leaving 8 bases between. The CDR3 sequence is CASSLSLITPLHF. CDR3 bases: TGTGCCAGCAGTTTATCGCTCATAACACCCCTCCACTTT.

V and J are TRBV19 and TRBJ1-2; 8 bases map to TRBD1. The V and J ends lost 4 bases and 8 bases, in that order; junction bases with no gene match: 9. Germline V gives CDR1 LNHDA, CDR2 SQIVND (reference sequence). The CDR3 has 14 residues. The CDR3 reads CASSSTGGATGYTF. The CDR3 coding sequence is TGTGCCAGTAGTAGTACAGGGGGAGCAACGGGCTACACCTTC.

This clonotype was recorded a few times. The gene calls are TRBV7-8 and TRBJ2-5; TRBD1 agrees at 9 bases. Germline CDR1 is SGHVS and CDR2 is FQNEAQ. The CDR3 is 18 amino acids. The trim removed 4 bases at V and 5 bases at J, leaving 17 bases unmatched. The CDR3 DNA is TGTGCCAGCAGCTCCCCCGTACAGGGGGCGAGTTTGCTTGAGACCCAGTACTTC. Protein sequence: CASSSPVQGASLLETQYF.

The CDR3 region has the DNA TGCGCCAGCAGACTGGGTAGTGACTACGAGCAGTACTTC. It specifies CASRLGSDYEQYF. V and J are TRBV5-1 and TRBJ2-7; D is uncertain. The V end lost 5 bases, the J end lost 3 bases, and 12 bases lay between the germline ends. Germline lookup yields CDR1 SGHRS and CDR2 YFSETQ. The CDR3 is made up of 13 amino acids.

This clonotype was observed at least ten times. The CDR3 bases are TGTGCCAGCAGCCTATCCCCCGTCGGGGGCACCCGTCAAGAGACCCAGTACTTC. Translated: CASSLSPVGGTRQETQYF. The chain links TRBV3-1 to TRBJ2-5, with D perhaps matching TRBD1 or TRBD2 (6 bases each). V was pared by 4 bases and J by 2 bases, with 23 bases between. The CDR3 loop spans 18 amino acids. The germline gives CDR1 LGHDT, CDR2 YNNKEL (reference sequence).

Many counts were recorded for this clonotype. The chain employs TRBV11-2 and TRBJ2-2, with D uncertain. Germline V gives CDR1 SGHAT, CDR2 FQNNGV. Trimming removed 1 base at V and 3 bases at J, with 9 bases between. The CDR3 spans 15 residues. The DNA for the CDR3 is TGTGCCAGCAGCTTAGTTTGGGTTTACACCGGGGAGCTGTTTTTT. It codes for CASSLVWVYTGELFF.

The V gene is TRBV7-3, the J gene TRBJ2-3, with 8 bases identical to TRBD1. In germline, CDR1 is SGHTA, CDR2 FQGTGA. The CDR3 runs to 20 residues. The ends lost 4 bases at V and 0 bases at J; junction bases unmatched: 18. The CDR3 spells CASSSRDRSYTRSSTDTQYF. For the CDR3, the DNA is TGTGCCAGCAGCTCCCGGGACAGGAGCTACACGAGATCTAGCACAGATACGCAGTATTTT. The whole variable domain, filled in from reference TRBV7-3 and TRBJ2-3, reads GAGVSQTPSNKVTEKGKYVELRCDPISGHTALYWYRQSLGQGPEFLIYFQGTGAADDSGLPNDRFFAVRPEGSVSTLKIQRTERGDSAVYLCASSSRDRSYTRSSTDTQYFGPGTRLTVL.

This clonotype appeared a few times. The chain carries TRBV18 and TRBJ2-3; 10 bases fit TRBD1. CDR3 length: 14 amino acids. The ends lost 3 bases at V and 5 bases at J; junction bases unmatched: 2. CDR1 is KGHSH, CDR2 LQKENI, per germline. The CDR3 DNA sequence: TGTGCCAGCTCACCCGGACAGGGGGAAGATACGCAGTATTTT. This sequence encodes CASSPGQGEDTQYF.

The chain uses TRBV9 and TRBJ2-1; 9 bases agree with TRBD2. CDR1 and CDR2 (germline): SGDLS, YYNGEE. Trimming removed 0 bases from V and 5 bases from J; junction bases left unmatched: 6. The CDR3 length is 16 residues. CDR3 region: CASSVVGGGAHNEQFF. CDR3 DNA sequence: TGTGCCAGCAGCGTAGTTGGCGGGGGGGCCCACAATGAGCAGTTCTTC. Variable domain in full (rest from reference TRBV9 and TRBJ2-1): DSGVTQTPKHLITATGQRVTLRCSPRSGDLSVYWYQQSLDQGLQFLIQYYNGEERAKGNILERFSAQQFPDLHSELNLSSLELGDSALYFCASSVVGGGAHNEQFFGPGTRLTVL.

This clonotype was picked up many times. V usage is TRBV2 and J usage is TRBJ1-2; D unclear. The CDR3 covers 14 residues. The ends were cut back, 0 bases at V and 2 bases at J, with 7 bases in the middle. In germline, CDR1 is SNHLY, CDR2 FYNNEI. CDR3 in DNA: TGTGCCAGCAGTGAAGCTAAACGGAACTATGGCTACACCTTC. It encodes CASSEAKRNYGYTF.

This clonotype showed up many times. The chain combines TRBV2 with TRBJ1-5, with D possibly being TRBD1 (6 bases). Germline V lookup: CDR1 SNHLY, CDR2 FYNNEI. The CDR3 spans 14 residues. The germline V and J ends were trimmed by 3 bases and 4 bases, with 10 bases remaining between them. CDR3 in DNA: TGTGCCAGCAGTGAGGGGGCAGGGAATCAGCCCCAGCATTTT. The encoded protein is CASSEGAGNQPQHF.

This clonotype has more than one count but fewer than ten. This sequence joins TRBV11-2 and TRBJ2-5; D is possibly TRBD1 or TRBD2 (5 bases each). The CDR3 sequence is 16 residues long. The germline V gene has CDR1 SGHAT and CDR2 FQNNGV. Trimming shortened V by 4 bases and J by 4 bases, and 19 bases separated the two germline ends. The CDR3 coding sequence is TGTGCCAGCAGCTCCAGCGGAAGGGGAAGGGGAGAGACCCAGTACTTC. Amino acids: CASSSSGRGRGETQYF.

This chain connects TRBV15 to TRBJ1-5; tentative D call: TRBD1 (5 bases). The CDR3 contains 13 residues. Trimming cost V 8 bases and J 2 bases, with 10 bases left between them. In germline, CDR1 is LNHNV, CDR2 YYDKDF (reference sequence). The CDR3 is CATGGSRNQPQHF. CDR3 nucleotides: TGTGCCACCGGGGGGTCCCGCAATCAGCCCCAGCATTTT.

V is TRBV7-6 and J is TRBJ1-1, with 7 bases lining up with TRBD1. The V and J ends lost 5 bases and 2 bases, in that order; junction bases with no gene match: 8. Per the germline V gene, CDR1 is SGHVS and CDR2 is FNYEAQ. The CDR3 is made up of 15 amino acids. This chain's CDR3 is CASSPRGRGNTEAFF. CDR3 bases: TGTGCCAGCAGCCCTAGGGGGCGCGGCAACACTGAAGCTTTCTTT.

The chain uses TRBV9 and TRBJ2-3; the D is unclear. CDR3 length equals 15 residues. Per germline, CDR1 SGDLS and CDR2 YYNGEE. V was clipped by 5 bases and J by 1 base, with 14 bases between them. Written as DNA, the CDR3 is TGTGCCAGCAGGAAATCCGCTTCTCGCACAGATACGCAGTATTTT. It codes for CASRKSASRTDTQYF.

The chain recombines TRBV7-8 with TRBJ2-5; D is tentatively TRBD1 or TRBD2 (5 bases each). V lost 5 bases and J lost 11, with 18 bases in between. This CDR3 has 13 amino acids. Per the germline V gene, CDR1 is SGHVS and CDR2 is FQNEAQ. CDR3 DNA: TGTGCCAGCAGCCCCGGTTGGGACCCCACTCAGTACTTC. The encoded protein is CASSPGWDPTQYF.

This clonotype appeared many times. This rearrangement joins TRBV6-5 to TRBJ2-2; D is perhaps TRBD1 (5 bases). Trimming stripped 0 bases from V and 2 bases from J, with 10 bases between. Looked up from germline, CDR1 is MNHEY and CDR2 is SVGAGI. This CDR3 is built from 16 residues. The CDR3 sequence is CASSYSRQSNTGELFF. The CDR3, as DNA: TGTGCCAGCAGTTACTCCAGACAGAGTAACACCGGGGAGCTGTTTTTT.

This sequence joins TRBV30 and TRBJ1-4, with TRBD1 matching over 10 bases. The germline gives CDR1 GTSNPN, CDR2 SVGIG (reference sequence). This CDR3 is 14 amino acids long. J lost 7 bases, V lost 8 bases, and 10 bases had no gene match. Here the CDR3 reads CALHGGQGSEKLFF. The DNA for the CDR3 is TGTGCCCTACATGGGGGACAGGGGAGTGAAAAACTGTTTTTT.

This clonotype was observed many times. The chain recombines TRBV7-9 with TRBJ2-1, with TRBD1 matching over 8 bases. CDR1 SEHNR and CDR2 FQNEAQ come from the germline V gene (reference sequence). V lost 5 bases to trimming and J lost 9 bases; unmatched junction nucleotides: 15. CDR3 length: 16 residues. The CDR3 sequence: CASSPPWTGSIGEQFF. The CDR3 DNA reads TGTGCCAGCAGCCCCCCATGGACAGGGTCTATCGGTGAGCAGTTCTTC. Combining the CDR3 with reference TRBV7-9 and TRBJ2-1 gives the whole variable domain DTGVSQNPRHKITKRGQNVTFRCDPISEHNRLYWYRQTLGQGPEFLTYFQNEAQLEKSRLLSDRFSAERPKGSFSTLEIQRTEQGDSAMYLCASSPPWTGSIGEQFFGPGTRLTVL.

Ten or more counts support this clonotype. The chain joins TRBV4-1 to TRBJ2-3, with D unresolved. Germline CDR1 MGHRA, CDR2 YSYEKL. The CDR3 contains 15 residues. The V end lost 4 bases, the J end lost 0 bases, and 11 bases lay between the germline ends. This CDR3 is CASSPRAVSTDTQYF. CDR3 sequence (DNA): TGCGCCAGCAGCCCCCGGGCCGTTAGCACAGATACGCAGTATTTT.

This clonotype appeared a few times. V usage is TRBV7-9 and J usage is TRBJ2-7; weak D call: TRBD1 (6 bases). CDR1 and CDR2 from the germline V gene are SEHNR and FQNEAQ (reference sequence). The V gene lost 2 bases and the J gene lost 2 bases, with 10 bases spanning the gap. CDR3 length: 14 amino acids. CDR3 in DNA: TGTGCCAGCAGCTTATACAGGGACGCCTACGAGCAGTACTTC. It specifies CASSLYRDAYEQYF.

This clonotype has only a few counts. The J gene is TRBJ1-5, the V gene TRBV6-1; no clear D gene. Germline V gives CDR1 MNHNS, CDR2 SASEGT. With 7 bases removed from V and 4 bases from J, the gap between germline ends came to 14 bases. The CDR3 totals 14 residues. CDR3 sequence (DNA): TGTGCCAGCACCAACGACCCGATTAATCAGCCCCAGCATTTT. Protein sequence: CASTNDPINQPQHF.

The chain recombines TRBV12-3 or TRBV12-4 with TRBJ2-1; the D gene could be TRBD1 or TRBD2 (5 bases each). Trimming pared 6 bases from V and 9 bases from J, leaving 12 bases between. The length of the CDR3 is 12 residues. The CDR3 sequence: CASSSRGVEQFF. In DNA, the CDR3 is TGTGCCAGCAGCAGCAGAGGGGTTGAGCAGTTCTTC.

This clonotype has at least ten counts. The rearrangement uses TRBV6-1 and TRBJ2-7; D may be TRBD1 or TRBD2 (5 bases each). The germline gives CDR1 MNHNS, CDR2 SASEGT. There are 12 residues in the CDR3. Trimming removed 10 bases at V and 0 bases at J, with 10 bases between. The CDR3, as DNA: TGTGCCACCCGGGACGGCTCCTACGAGCAGTACTTC. Its protein is CATRDGSYEQYF.

This clonotype was found many times. The J gene is TRBJ2-1, the V gene TRBV7-8, with 11 nucleotides matching TRBD1. The CDR3 has 16 amino acids. The germline V gene has CDR1 SGHVS and CDR2 FQNEAQ. V was pared by 5 bases and J by 6 bases, with 9 bases of the junction left unmatched. CDR3 loop: CASSPSRDRGGNEQFF. The CDR3 nucleotides are TGTGCCAGCAGCCCTTCCCGGGACAGGGGGGGCAATGAGCAGTTCTTC.

This clonotype has ten or more counts. The chain combines TRBV2 with TRBJ2-7, with TRBD1 matching 7 bases. Per the germline V gene, CDR1 is SNHLY and CDR2 is FYNNEI. This CDR3 is 13 amino acids long. The junction had 6 bases not matched to a gene; V was cut back by 10 bases and J by 0 bases. For the CDR3, the DNA is TGTGCCATCACCGGGACAGACTCCTACGAGCAGTACTTC. Its protein is CAITGTDSYEQYF.

This clonotype was picked up many times. This chain connects TRBV27 to TRBJ2-7; 7 nucleotides line up with TRBD1. The CDR3 has 18 amino acids. V lost 3 bases, J lost 0 bases, and 14 bases stayed unmatched. Germline V CDR1 and CDR2: MNHEY, SMNVEV (reference sequence). DNA for the CDR3: TGTGCCAGCAGTTTTTCCCTTTCCGGGACAGAGCACTCCTACGAGCAGTACTTC. It specifies CASSFSLSGTEHSYEQYF.